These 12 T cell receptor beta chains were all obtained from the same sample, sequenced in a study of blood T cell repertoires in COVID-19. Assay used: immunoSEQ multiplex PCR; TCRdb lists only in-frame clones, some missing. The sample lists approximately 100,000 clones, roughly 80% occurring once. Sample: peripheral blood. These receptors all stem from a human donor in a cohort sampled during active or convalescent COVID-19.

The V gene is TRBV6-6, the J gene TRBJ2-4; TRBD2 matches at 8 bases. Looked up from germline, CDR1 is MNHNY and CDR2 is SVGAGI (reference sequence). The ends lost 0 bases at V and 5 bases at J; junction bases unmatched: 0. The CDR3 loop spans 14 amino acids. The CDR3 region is CASSYSRGENIQYF. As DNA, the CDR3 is TGTGCCAGCAGTTACTCGCGGGGGGAAAACATTCAGTACTTC.

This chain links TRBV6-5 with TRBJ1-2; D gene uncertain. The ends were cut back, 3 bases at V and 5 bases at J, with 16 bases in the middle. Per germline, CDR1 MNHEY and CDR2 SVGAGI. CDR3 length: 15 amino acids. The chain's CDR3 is CASSYGHLPWYGYTF. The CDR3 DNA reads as TGTGCCAGCAGTTATGGGCACCTCCCGTGGTATGGCTACACCTTC.

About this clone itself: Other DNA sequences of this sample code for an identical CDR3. The CDR3 protein is CASSIVAGPSNQPQHF. In nucleotides, the CDR3 is TGTGCCAGTAGTATAGTCGCAGGTCCAAGCAATCAGCCCCAGCATTTT. The chain combines TRBV19 with TRBJ1-5; D is unclear. Per the germline V gene, CDR1 is LNHDA and CDR2 is SQIVND (reference sequence). The CDR3 covers 16 residues. Trimming cost V 1 base and J 1 base, with 11 bases left between them.

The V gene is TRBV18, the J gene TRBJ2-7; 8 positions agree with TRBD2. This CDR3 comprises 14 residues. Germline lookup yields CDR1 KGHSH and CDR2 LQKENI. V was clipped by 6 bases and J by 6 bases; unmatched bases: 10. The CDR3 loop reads CASSEAGVDGEQYF. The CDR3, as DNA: TGTGCCAGCTCGGAAGCGGGAGTTGACGGCGAGCAGTACTTC. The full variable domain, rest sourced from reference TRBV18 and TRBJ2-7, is NAGVMQNPRHLVRRRGQEARLRCSPMKGHSHVYWYRQLPEEGLKFMVYLQKENIIDESGMPKERFSAEFPKEGPSILRIQQVVRGDSAAYFCASSEAGVDGEQYFGPGTRLTVT.

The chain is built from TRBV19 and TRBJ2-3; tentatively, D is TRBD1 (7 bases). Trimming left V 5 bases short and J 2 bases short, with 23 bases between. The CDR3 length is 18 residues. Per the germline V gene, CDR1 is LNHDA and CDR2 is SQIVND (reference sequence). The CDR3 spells CASSPRQGWSRDTDTQYF. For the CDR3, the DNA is TGTGCCAGTAGTCCAAGACAGGGTTGGTCGCGGGACACAGATACGCAGTATTTT.

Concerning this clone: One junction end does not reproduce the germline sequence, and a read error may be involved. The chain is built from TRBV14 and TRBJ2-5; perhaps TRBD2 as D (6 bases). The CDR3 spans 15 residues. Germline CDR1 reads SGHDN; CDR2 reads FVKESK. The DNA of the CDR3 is TGTGCCAGCAACCAAAGGGGATCCAGCGGGGAGACCCAGTACTTC. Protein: CASNQRGSSGETQYF.

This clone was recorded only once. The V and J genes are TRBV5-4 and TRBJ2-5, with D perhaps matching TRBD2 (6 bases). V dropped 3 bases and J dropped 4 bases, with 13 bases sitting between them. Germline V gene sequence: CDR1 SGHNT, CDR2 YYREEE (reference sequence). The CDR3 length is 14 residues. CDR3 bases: TGTGCCAGCAGCTCTGGGGGGTTGATAGAGACCCAGTACTTC. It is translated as CASSSGGLIETQYF.

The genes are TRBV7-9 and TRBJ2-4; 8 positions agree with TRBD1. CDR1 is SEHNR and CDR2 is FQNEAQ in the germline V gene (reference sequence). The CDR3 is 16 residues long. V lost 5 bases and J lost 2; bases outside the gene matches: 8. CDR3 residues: CASSPRTGTTKNIQYF. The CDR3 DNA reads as TGTGCCAGCAGCCCCCGGACAGGGACCACCAAAAACATTCAGTACTTC.

The CDR3 nucleotides are TGTGCCAGCAGCCAAGGGTTCCGGGGGAATGAGCAGTTCTTC. Residues: CASSQGFRGNEQFF. The V gene is TRBV3-1 (or the pseudogene TRBV3-2), the J gene TRBJ2-1; tentative D call: TRBD2 (6 bases). This CDR3 is 14 amino acids long. V lost 1 base to trimming and J lost 7 bases, with 11 bases between them. The V gene's germline CDR1 is LGHDT and CDR2 YNNKEL (reference sequence).

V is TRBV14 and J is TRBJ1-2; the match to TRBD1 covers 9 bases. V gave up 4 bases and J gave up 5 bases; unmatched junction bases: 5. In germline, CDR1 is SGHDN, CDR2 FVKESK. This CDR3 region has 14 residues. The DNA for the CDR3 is TGTGCCAGCAGCCGGGACAGGGCAGGGTATGGCTACACCTTC. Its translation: CASSRDRAGYGYTF.

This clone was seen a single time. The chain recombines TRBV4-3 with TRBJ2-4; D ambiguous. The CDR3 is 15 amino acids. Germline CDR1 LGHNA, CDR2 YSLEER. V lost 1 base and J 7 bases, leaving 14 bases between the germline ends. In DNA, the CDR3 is TGCGCCAGCAGCCAAGGGAGTTACCCGACGAACATTCAGTACTTC. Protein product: CASSQGSYPTNIQYF.

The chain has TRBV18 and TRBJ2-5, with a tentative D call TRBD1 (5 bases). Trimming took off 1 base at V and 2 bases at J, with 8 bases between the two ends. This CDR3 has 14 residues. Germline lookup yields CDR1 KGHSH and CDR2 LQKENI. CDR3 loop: CASSPRAGQETQYF. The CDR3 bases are TGTGCCAGCTCACCACGGGCAGGGCAAGAGACCCAGTACTTC.